This T cell receptor beta chain was identified during a study of vaccination and CD4 T cells after COVID-19. About the research overall: A median of 72 days (range 14 to 241) separated dose two from the taking of post-vaccine samples.

As to this clonotype: The antigen is not known.

Once obtained from cultured CD4+ T cells, the DNA was sequenced using the Oncomine TCR Beta short-read assay. TCRdb processed the PCR reads anew with MiXCR; each CDR3 protein has one entry. The table shows about 26,000 distinct CDR3 sequences, with approximately 50% occurring only once. Treatment in this sample: roughly 11-day PBMC culture with coronavirus spike peptide pools or control peptides (ViraFEST assay). Antigen-specific T cell expansion with peptide pools preceded TCR sequencing in the ViraFEST approach. V gave up 11 bases and J gave up 3 bases, with 13 bases separating them. The CDR3 spans 13 residues. Germline assignment: CDR1 MNHEY and CDR2 SMNVEV (reference sequence).

The genes are TRBV27 and TRBJ2-2; D is possibly TRBD2 (6 bases). The sample consisted of CD4+ T cells from blood, cultured in vitro, taken before SARS-CoV-2 vaccination. The clonotype originates from a human donor who received a COVID-19 vaccine. The CDR3 DNA sequence: TGTGCCGTCGGGCGGGGATACACCGGGGAGCTGTTTTTT. Translation gives CAVGRGYTGELFF.